This record concerns one TCR beta chain sequence. The target antigen is unknown. RNA transcripts provided the source from which TCR beta CDR3 regions were amplified. RT-PCR in the first round (using the HTBI primer set) targeted the TCR CDR3. TCRdb ran MiXCR on the multiplex PCR reads and lists one entry per CDR3 protein. The repertoire holds about 560,000 distinct CDR3 sequences, approximately 15% seen once, with 15% to 20% in the top ten. Per the germline V gene, CDR1 is SGHDT and CDR2 is YYEEEE. CDR3 length: 14 amino acids. V shed 0 bases and J shed 4 bases, with 10 bases lying between them. Hyperthyroidism was newly diagnosed in patients aged 18 to 65 (duration under 2 months). These data come from a study of T cells in Graves' hyperthyroidism and ophthalmopathy. General observations from the study: The model anticipated ophthalmopathy a median about 6.5 months pre-onset. Blood also showed most of the thyroid clonotypes that were expanded above 0.001.

The receptor comes from a woman aged 18-29 years with Graves' hyperthyroidism. The sequencing sample was made of blood. The chain has TRBV5-6 and TRBJ1-1; D gene uncertain. In DNA form, the CDR3 reads TGTGCCAGCAGCTTGGCTGTTAGCTCCACTGAAGCTTTCTTT. This translates into CASSLAVSSTEAFF.